The 31 T cell receptor beta chains given below trace back to one sample, sequenced in a study of human T cells and chemical hapten exposure. TCRdb analysed the RACE reads with MiXCR anew, one entry per CDR3 protein. The table has some 91,000 distinct CDR3 sequences, 25% to 30% seen once. Indicated time point: patch test 3, about 24 weeks after DPC sensitization. Treatment described: therapeutic diphenylcyclopropenone sensitization with weekly scalp DPC. The sample was whole blood, taken in connection with sensitization to the hapten diphenylcyclopropenone (DPC). Receptor source: a middle-aged man with alopecia areata. Some clones in this sample may be carry-over from other donors' samples.

This chain uses TRBV20-1 with TRBJ2-3, with D perhaps matching TRBD2 (5 bases). V was clipped by 2 bases and J by 5 bases, with 17 bases between them. Germline V lookup: CDR1 DFQATT, CDR2 SNEGSKA (reference sequence). The CDR3 totals 15 residues. In nucleotides, the CDR3 is TGCAGTGCTAGAAGGAGAGGAGGTCAGGTAGATACGCAGTATTTT. It specifies CSARRRGGQVDTQYF.

The chain links TRBV6-5 to TRBJ2-1; a weak D match, TRBD1 (5 bases). The germline CDR1 and CDR2 sequences are MNHEY and SVGAGI. Trimming took 6 bases from V and 4 from J, leaving 10 bases between them. This CDR3 is 13 amino acids long. The CDR3 DNA reads as TGTGCCAGCAGAGAAAGGGGTTACAATGAGCAGTTCTTC. Protein product: CASRERGYNEQFF.

In its sample, this clonotype was seen a few times. The chain recombines TRBV6-6 with TRBJ2-7; TRBD2 might be the D (5 bases). The CDR3 extends over 14 amino acids. CDR1 is MNHNY and CDR2 is SVGAGI in the germline V gene (reference sequence). Trimming took off 6 bases at V and 4 bases at J, with 16 bases between the two ends. The CDR3 loop reads CASSHAGTPYEQYF. The CDR3 coding sequence is TGTGCCAGCAGCCACGCGGGCACCCCGTACGAGCAGTACTTC.

This clonotype has only a few counts. This chain joins TRBV29-1 and TRBJ2-1; D is perhaps TRBD1 or TRBD2 (5 bases each). The CDR3 has 14 amino acids. The germline CDR1 and CDR2 sequences are SQVTM and ANQGSEA. V lost 6 bases, J lost 1 base, and 13 bases lay in between. Here the CDR3 reads CSVSGTDSYNEQFF. As DNA, the CDR3 is TGCAGCGTATCGGGGACCGATTCCTACAATGAGCAGTTCTTC.

The gene calls are TRBV2 and TRBJ2-3; possible D gene TRBD2, 6 bases. The V and J ends lost 8 bases and 5 bases respectively, with 14 bases between them. The CDR3 totals 13 residues. Germline values: CDR1 SNHLY, CDR2 FYNNEI. The CDR3: CASGGLAKDTQYF. As DNA, the CDR3 is TGTGCCAGCGGTGGGCTAGCGAAAGATACGCAGTATTTT. The complete variable domain, with remaining parts taken from reference TRBV2 and TRBJ2-3, reads EPEVTQTPSHQVTQMGQEVILRCVPISNHLYFYWYRQILGQKVEFLVSFYNNEISEKSEIFDDQFSVERPDGSNFTLKIRSTKLEDSAMYFCASGGLAKDTQYFGPGTRLTVL.

The chain has TRBV20-1 and TRBJ2-7; the match to TRBD1 covers 9 bases. This CDR3 region has 17 residues. Looked up from germline, CDR1 is DFQATT and CDR2 is SNEGSKA (reference sequence). Losses at the gene ends were 0 bases for V and 6 bases for J; bases not matched to a gene: 15. CDR3 in amino acids: CSARDPQSPGTGSEQYF. Written as DNA, the CDR3 is TGCAGTGCTAGAGATCCTCAAAGTCCCGGGACAGGGTCCGAGCAGTACTTC.

The V call is TRBV28, the J call TRBJ1-4; 11 positions agree with TRBD1. The ends lost 2 bases at V and 4 bases at J; junction bases unmatched: 3. Germline V lookup: CDR1 MDHEN, CDR2 SYDVKM. This CDR3 has 16 amino acids. The CDR3 here is CASSLPGTGGNEKLFF. The CDR3 nucleotides read TGTGCCAGCAGTTTACCCGGGACAGGGGGTAATGAAAAACTGTTTTTT.

This clonotype is a singleton in its sample. The V gene is TRBV16, the J gene TRBJ1-2; tentatively, D is TRBD1 (6 bases). The CDR3 consists of 17 residues. Germline CDR1 is KGHSY and CDR2 is FQNENV. V was trimmed by 0 bases and J by 3 bases, leaving 17 bases between them. The CDR3 protein is CASSQSIRAGEDYGYTF. The CDR3 bases are TGTGCCAGCAGCCAATCAATTAGAGCAGGGGAGGACTATGGCTACACCTTC.

This clonotype was counted between two and nine times. The chain combines TRBV6-5 with TRBJ1-5; no definite D call. Trimming removed 4 bases from V and 1 base from J, with 14 bases in between. This CDR3 comprises 16 residues. Germline V gene data show CDR1 as MNHEY and CDR2 as SVGAGI. CDR3 in DNA: TGTGCCAGCAGTTCCTCGCGAGGAGTGAGCAATCAGCCCCAGCATTTT. It encodes CASSSSRGVSNQPQHF.

This clonotype has more than one count but fewer than ten. CDR3 protein: CASSYSEGLAGVREQYF. The CDR3 region has the DNA TGTGCCAGCAGTTACTCAGAGGGACTAGCGGGAGTAAGGGAGCAGTACTTC. This chain connects TRBV6-5 to TRBJ2-7, with TRBD2 matching 14 bases. From germline, CDR1 is MNHEY and CDR2 SVGAGI. The CDR3 spans 17 residues. J gave up 7 bases and V 0 bases, and 8 bases lay outside the gene matches.

The chain carries TRBV29-1 and TRBJ2-3; the D gene is possibly TRBD2 (5 bases). The germline gives CDR1 SQVTM, CDR2 ANQGSEA. V lost 7 bases and J lost 4, with 15 bases in between. CDR3 length: 13 amino acids. DNA of the CDR3: TGCAGCGCCTCGGACGGAGGCCCAGATACGCAGTATTTT. Translation gives CSASDGGPDTQYF.

V and J are TRBV6-1 and TRBJ2-4; D is ambiguous. Germline V CDR1 and CDR2: MNHNS, SASEGT. V lost 5 bases to trimming and J lost 7 bases, with 27 bases between them. The CDR3 runs 18 residues. The CDR3 bases are TGTGCCAGCAGTTCGCTCAACCAACCTTTGACAAAAATGAACATTCAGTACTTC. Translating it yields CASSSLNQPLTKMNIQYF.

The J gene is TRBJ2-3, the V gene TRBV4-2; 10 bases match TRBD2. There are 17 residues in the CDR3. Germline values: CDR1 LGHNA, CDR2 YNFKEQ. V was clipped by 4 bases and J by 3 bases; unmatched bases: 10. CDR3 in amino acids: CASSRGSSSGSTDTQYF. CDR3 bases: TGTGCCAGCAGCCGGGGGAGCTCTAGCGGGAGTACAGATACGCAGTATTTT.

This sequence joins TRBV6-6 and TRBJ1-1, with unresolved D. The CDR3 has 13 amino acids. The V and J ends lost 5 bases and 1 base respectively, with 8 bases between them. Germline loops: CDR1 MNHNY, CDR2 SVGAGI (reference sequence). As DNA, the CDR3 is TGTGCCAGCAGTCTCTTCACGAACACTGAAGCTTTCTTT. Translated, it gives CASSLFTNTEAFF.

In this sample, this clonotype turned up a few times. The chain recombines TRBV20-1 with TRBJ2-1; D is perhaps TRBD2 (5 bases). From germline, CDR1 is DFQATT and CDR2 SNEGSKA (reference sequence). Trimming shortened V by 2 bases and J by 3 bases, and 11 bases separated the two germline ends. This CDR3 has 14 amino acids. The CDR3 spells CSARTGSGYNEQFF. The CDR3 DNA reads TGCAGTGCTAGAACGGGGTCGGGCTACAATGAGCAGTTCTTC.

The J gene is TRBJ1-5, the V gene TRBV20-1, with 10 nucleotides matching TRBD1. Germline V lookup: CDR1 DFQATT, CDR2 SNEGSKA (reference sequence). The CDR3 has 21 residues. After removal of 0 bases from V and 0 bases from J, the junction contained 17 bases not matched to a gene. CDR3 nucleotide sequence: TGCAGTGCTAGAGATCTCTTTTTGCGGGACAGGGGAATTTATAGCAATCAGCCCCAGCATTTT. Its protein is CSARDLFLRDRGIYSNQPQHF.

The CDR3 reads CASRLDGRSNQPQHF. In nucleotides, the CDR3 is TGTGCCAGCAGACTAGACGGGAGAAGCAATCAGCCCCAGCATTTT. The gene calls are TRBV6-5 and TRBJ1-5; D not resolved. Germline CDR1 and CDR2: MNHEY and SVGAGI. The CDR3 has 15 amino acids. Trimming left V 6 bases short and J 1 base short, with 13 bases between.

V gene TRBV6-1 combines with J gene TRBJ1-1; TRBD1 might be the D (6 bases). CDR3 size: 14 residues. Germline V gene data show CDR1 as MNHNS and CDR2 as SASEGT. Between the trimmed V and J ends, which lost 1 base and 1 base, there was a span of 7 bases. CDR3 in amino acids: CASSEVTGNTEAFF. The CDR3 nucleotides are TGTGCCAGCAGTGAAGTGACAGGGAACACTGAAGCTTTCTTT.

This clonotype was found a few times. The J gene is TRBJ1-6, the V gene TRBV27, with D tentatively TRBD1 (5 bases). From germline, CDR1 is MNHEY and CDR2 SMNVEV (reference sequence). The CDR3 totals 14 residues. V lost 6 bases and J 4 bases, leaving 10 bases between the germline ends. CDR3 in DNA: TGTGCCAGCAGCGGGACCGCTTATAATTCACCCCTCCACTTT. Residues: CASSGTAYNSPLHF.

This clonotype turned up a few times. The chain links TRBV6-2 or TRBV6-3 to TRBJ2-3; 12 bases match TRBD2. The CDR3 loop spans 17 amino acids. The ends lost 6 bases at V and 4 bases at J; junction bases unmatched: 11. The germline CDR1 and CDR2 sequences are MNHEY and SVGEGT. The CDR3 region is CASRPSTSGRWPDTQYF. CDR3 nucleotide sequence: TGTGCCAGCAGACCGTCGACTAGCGGGAGATGGCCAGATACGCAGTATTTT.

The genes are TRBV3-1 and TRBJ2-7; 7 bases fit TRBD2. The length of the CDR3 is 13 residues. Germline trimming cut 3 bases from V and 4 bases from J; bases unmatched to any gene: 3. Germline V gives CDR1 LGHDT, CDR2 YNNKEL (reference sequence). The CDR3 DNA sequence: TGTGCCAGCAGCCAGAGCGGGACTTACGAGCAGTACTTC. Translating it yields CASSQSGTYEQYF.

This clonotype turned up a few times. The chain carries TRBV20-1 and TRBJ2-2, with TRBD1 matching 10 bases. Germline V CDR1 and CDR2: DFQATT, SNEGSKA (reference sequence). This CDR3 region has 16 residues. The J segment lost 3 bases and the V segment lost 1 base, leaving 5 bases of the junction unmatched. CDR3 residues: CSARVTGTGDTGELFF. In nucleotides, the CDR3 is TGCAGTGCTAGAGTCACCGGGACAGGGGACACCGGGGAGCTGTTTTTT.

The V gene is TRBV13, the J gene TRBJ2-1, with 12 bases matching TRBD1. Looked up from germline, CDR1 is PRHDT and CDR2 is FYEKMQ (reference sequence). This CDR3 comprises 16 residues. After removal of 6 bases from V and 6 bases from J, the junction contained 9 bases not matched to a gene. CDR3 protein: CASRDRDRGRSNEQFF. The CDR3 nucleotides are TGTGCCAGCAGAGACCGGGACAGGGGGCGAAGCAATGAGCAGTTCTTC.

This chain links TRBV28 with TRBJ2-3; D might be TRBD1 (6 bases). The germline V and J ends were trimmed by 4 bases and 5 bases, with 19 bases remaining between them. The V gene's germline CDR1 is MDHEN and CDR2 SYDVKM. The CDR3 spans 16 residues. As DNA, the CDR3 is TGTGCCAGCAGTTCTTCCGGGACATCTCTCCGAGATACGCAGTATTTT. It yields the protein CASSSSGTSLRDTQYF.

This clonotype was detected a few times. This chain joins TRBV7-2 and TRBJ2-1; 12 bases are a match to TRBD2. V dropped 6 bases and J dropped 10; count of bases not matched to a gene: 10. Per the germline V gene, CDR1 is SGHTA and CDR2 is FQGNSA. The CDR3 runs 15 residues. The CDR3, as DNA: TGTGCCAGCAGACGGACTAGCGGGAATGGCATCGAGCAGTTCTTC. It encodes CASRRTSGNGIEQFF.

J is TRBJ1-6 and V is TRBV15; D remains ambiguous. CDR3 length: 12 residues. The ends were cut back, 0 bases at V and 8 bases at J, with 2 bases in the middle. The germline V gene has CDR1 LNHNV and CDR2 YYDKDF (reference sequence). CDR3 residues: CATSRDDSPLHF. The CDR3 nucleotides are TGTGCCACCAGCAGAGACGATTCACCCCTCCACTTT. The full variable domain, its missing parts supplied by reference TRBV15 and TRBJ1-6, is DAMVIQNPRYQVTQFGKPVTLSCSQTLNHNVMYWYQQKSSQAPKLLFHYYDKDFNNEADTPDNFQSRRPNTSFCFLDIRSPGLGDTAMYLCATSRDDSPLHFGNGTRLTVT.

V usage is TRBV4-1 and J usage is TRBJ2-3; D remains unclear. The CDR3 has 13 residues. The V gene's germline CDR1 is MGHRA and CDR2 YSYEKL. V gave up 4 bases and J gave up 4 bases, with 9 bases separating them. The CDR3 bases are TGCGCCAGCAGCCCCCTGAACGCAGATACGCAGTATTTT. It encodes CASSPLNADTQYF.

This clonotype was counted a few times. This chain joins TRBV7-9 and TRBJ2-3; D unresolved. This CDR3 has 13 residues. CDR1 and CDR2 from the germline V gene are SEHNR and FQNEAQ (reference sequence). The V and J ends lost 6 bases and 2 bases respectively, with 9 bases between them. For the CDR3, the DNA is TGTGCCAGCAGACCCCGGGCCACAGATACGCAGTATTTT. It specifies CASRPRATDTQYF.

The rearrangement links TRBV27 to TRBJ2-7; 7 bases match TRBD2. V lost 4 bases to trimming and J lost 2 bases; unmatched junction nucleotides: 8. Germline V lookup: CDR1 MNHEY, CDR2 SMNVEV (reference sequence). This CDR3 region has 15 residues. CDR3 in amino acids: CASSSLREIAYEQYF. CDR3 coding DNA: TGTGCCAGCAGTTCGTTGCGGGAGATCGCCTACGAGCAGTACTTC.

This chain uses TRBV7-8 with TRBJ1-1; tentatively, D is TRBD1 (5 bases). Trimming left V 5 bases short and J 8 bases short, with 15 bases between. Germline values: CDR1 SGHVS, CDR2 FQNEAQ. The length of the CDR3 is 13 residues. For the CDR3, the DNA is TGTGCCAGCAGCCTCGCAGCAGAGGGGGAAGCTTTCTTT. Its translation: CASSLAAEGEAFF.

This chain connects TRBV4-2 to TRBJ2-1; the match to TRBD2 covers 10 bases. The ends lost 4 bases at V and 4 bases at J; junction bases unmatched: 10. Germline CDR1 is LGHNA and CDR2 is YNFKEQ. This CDR3 has 17 residues. The CDR3 region has the DNA TGTGCCAGCAGCCTCCTAGGAGGACTAGCGGCATACAATGAGCAGTTCTTC. This translates into CASSLLGGLAAYNEQFF.